A selection of T cell receptor beta chains follows, all from one sample in a study of OX40 agonist ivuxolimab in advanced cancers. Sequencing used immunoSEQ multiplex PCR; TCRdb keeps in-frame clones, though not all of them. The sample carries 85,000 to 130,000 clones, less than 95% recorded once. The material was CD4+ or CD8+ T cells sorted from blood, obtained in a trial of the OX40 agonist ivuxolimab. These receptors originate from an adult with an advanced solid tumor such as melanoma, head and neck, liver or kidney cancer. CDR3s include the opening cysteine and the closing phenylalanine or tryptophan. Fields, in order: CDR3 protein, CDR3 DNA, J gene, clone size, V gene, D gene. D genes are given only for firm matches. Some rows mark clone size as missing; the rest say once, few, many or name a class of expanded clone.

CDR3: CASSQDGGSSGNTIYF; DNA: TGTGCCAGCAGCCAAGACGGCGGGAGCTCTGGAAACACCATATATTTT; J: TRBJ1-3; size: -; V: TRBV4-2; D: -
CDR3: CASSPEGASNEQFF; DNA: TGTGCCAGCAGCCCGGAAGGGGCTAGCAATGAGCAGTTCTTC; J: TRBJ2-1; size: -; V: TRBV11-3; D: -
CDR3: CASRGTGSEAFF; DNA: TGTGCCAGCAGGGGCACGGGAAGCGAAGCTTTCTTT; J: TRBJ1-1; size: -; V: TRBV6-6; D: -
CDR3: CSVEWGGGKNIQYF; DNA: TGCAGCGTTGAATGGGGGGGCGGCAAAAACATTCAGTACTTC; J: TRBJ2-4; size: -; V: TRBV29-1; D: -
CDR3: CSEGNSGGYTF; DNA: TGCAGCGAGGGGAATTCCGGGGGCTACACCTTC; J: TRBJ1-2; size: -; V: TRBV29-1; D: -
CDR3: CASSPPTVLYNEQFF; DNA: TGTGCCAGCTCACCACCGACAGTATTGTACAATGAGCAGTTCTTC; J: TRBJ2-1; size: -; V: TRBV18; D: -
CDR3: CASSPDYPGADTQYF; DNA: TGCGCCAGCAGTCCGGACTACCCAGGGGCAGATACGCAGTATTTT; J: TRBJ2-3; size: once; V: TRBV10-1; D: -
CDR3: CASSPIPDGGYTF; DNA: TGTGCCAGCAGCCCGATTCCGGACGGAGGCTACACCTTC; J: TRBJ1-2; size: once; V: TRBV6-6; D: -
CDR3: CASSLAVVYSGTDTQYF; DNA: TGTGCCAGCAGCTTGGCCGTGGTCTATTCGGGCACAGATACGCAGTATTTT; J: TRBJ2-3; size: once; V: TRBV5-8; D: -
CDR3: CASSFAGLQPYEQYF; DNA: TGTGCCAGCAGCTTCGCGGGACTGCAACCCTACGAGCAGTACTTC; J: TRBJ2-7; size: -; V: TRBV5-5; D: -
CDR3: CASRLGTGNTEAFF; DNA: TGTGCCAGCAGACTCGGAACAGGGAACACTGAAGCTTTCTTT; J: TRBJ1-1; size: once; V: TRBV6-6; D: -
CDR3: CATSGGPYTDTQYF; DNA: TGCGCCACTTCTGGGGGACCATACACAGATACGCAGTATTTT; J: TRBJ2-3; size: -; V: TRBV5-1; D: -
CDR3: CASSQANRGDTQYF; DNA: TGCGCCAGCAGCCAAGCCAACAGGGGGGATACGCAGTATTTT; J: TRBJ2-3; size: -; V: TRBV4-1; D: TRBD1
CDR3: CASSSQRTQETQYF; DNA: TGTGCCAGCAGCTCCCAGCGAACTCAAGAGACCCAGTACTTC; J: TRBJ2-5; size: once; V: TRBV7-2; D: -
CDR3: CASSYSTGVETF; DNA: TGTGCCAGCAGTTACTCCACAGGGGTAGAAACCTTC; J: TRBJ1-2; size: -; V: TRBV6-6; D: TRBD1
CDR3: CASSLVPEYNEQFF; DNA: TGTGCCAGCAGCTTAGTTCCAGAGTACAATGAGCAGTTCTTC; J: TRBJ2-1; size: -; V: TRBV7-9; D: -
CDR3: CASSGGVTNEKLFF; DNA: TGTGCCAGCAGTGGAGGGGTGACTAATGAAAAACTGTTTTTT; J: TRBJ1-4; size: -; V: TRBV6-1; D: -
CDR3: CASSSDSQGGSYNYGYTF; DNA: TGTGCCAGCAGCTCCGACTCACAGGGCGGGAGTTACAACTATGGCTACACCTTC; J: TRBJ1-2; size: -; V: TRBV7-9; D: -
CDR3: CASSLQGDLNYGYTF; DNA: TGCGCCAGCAGCTTACAGGGGGACCTTAACTATGGCTACACCTTC; J: TRBJ1-2; size: -; V: TRBV5-1; D: TRBD1
CDR3: CASMGGVPEAFF; DNA: TGTGCCAGCATGGGGGGGGTTCCTGAAGCTTTCTTT; J: TRBJ1-1; size: -; V: TRBV6-5; D: -
CDR3: CASSLAGGPRRQFF; DNA: TGCGCCAGCAGCCTTGCGGGGGGGCCGCGGCGACAGTTCTTC; J: TRBJ2-1; size: -; V: TRBV4-3; D: TRBD2
CDR3: CASSEIALNTEAFF; DNA: TGCGCCAGCAGTGAGATCGCGTTGAACACTGAAGCTTTCTTT; J: TRBJ1-1; size: -; V: TRBV10-2; D: -
CDR3: CASRPGTSGYEQFF; DNA: TGCGCCAGCAGACCCGGGACTAGTGGTTATGAGCAGTTCTTC; J: TRBJ2-1; size: -; V: TRBV5-1; D: TRBD2
CDR3: CASTRIQVGHTQYF; DNA: TGTGCCAGCACCCGGATTCAGGTCGGGCATACGCAGTATTTT; J: TRBJ2-3; size: -; V: TRBV6-5; D: -
CDR3: CASSQGRATNEKLFF; DNA: TGCGCCAGCAGCCAAGGCAGAGCAACTAATGAAAAACTGTTTTTT; J: TRBJ1-4; size: -; V: TRBV4-1; D: -
CDR3: CAWSPGGGSPLHF; DNA: TGTGCCTGGAGTCCCGGGGGCGGTTCACCCCTCCACTTT; J: TRBJ1-6; size: -; V: TRBV30; D: -
CDR3: CASSFSGVTDTQYF; DNA: TGTGCCAGCAGTTTCTCCGGGGTCACAGATACGCAGTATTTT; J: TRBJ2-3; size: once; V: TRBV28; D: -
CDR3: CAWSLGLETQYF; DNA: TGTGCCTGGAGTTTAGGTTTAGAGACCCAGTACTTC; J: TRBJ2-5; size: -; V: TRBV30; D: -
CDR3: CASSPTGTDYEQYF; DNA: TGTGCCAGCAGCCCGACCGGGACAGACTACGAGCAGTACTTC; J: TRBJ2-7; size: -; V: TRBV7-9; D: TRBD1
CDR3: CASSGTRQGAWELFF; DNA: TGTGCCAGCAGTGGCACTCGACAGGGGGCTTGGGAGCTGTTTTTT; J: TRBJ2-2; size: -; V: TRBV28; D: TRBD1
CDR3: CASSFTSSGANVLTF; DNA: TGTGCCAGCAGCTTCACCAGCTCTGGGGCCAACGTCCTGACTTTC; J: TRBJ2-6; size: -; V: TRBV11-3; D: -
CDR3: CASSWRGETQYF; DNA: TGTGCCAGCAGTTGGAGGGGAGAGACCCAGTACTTC; J: TRBJ2-5; size: -; V: TRBV7-9; D: -
CDR3: CASSPRQGPYNEQFF; DNA: TGTGCCAGCTCACCGCGACAGGGACCCTACAATGAGCAGTTCTTC; J: TRBJ2-1; size: -; V: TRBV18; D: TRBD1
CDR3: CASGLVLGQVHLKETQYF; DNA: TGTGCTAGTGGTTTGGTACTGGGACAGGTACACCTCAAAGAGACCCAGTACTTC; J: TRBJ2-5; size: -; V: TRBV12-5; D: TRBD1
CDR3: CATIRGVEAFF; DNA: TGTGCCACCATAAGGGGGGTTGAAGCTTTCTTT; J: TRBJ1-1; size: -; V: TRBV28; D: -
CDR3: CASSAYMDREKLFF; DNA: TGTGCCAGCAGCGCTTACATGGACAGGGAAAAACTGTTTTTT; J: TRBJ1-4; size: -; V: TRBV5-6; D: TRBD1
CDR3: CASRPQGASNGYTF; DNA: TGTGCCAGCAGGCCACAGGGCGCGTCTAATGGCTACACCTTC; J: TRBJ1-2; size: -; V: TRBV2; D: -
CDR3: CASSATARDLLVRPQHF; DNA: TGTGCCAGCAGCGCCACAGCCCGGGACCTCTTAGTGAGGCCCCAGCATTTT; J: TRBJ1-5; size: -; V: TRBV7-8; D: -
CDR3: CASSPQNEQFF; DNA: TGTGCCAGCTCACCTCAGAATGAGCAGTTCTTC; J: TRBJ2-1; size: -; V: TRBV18; D: -
CDR3: CASSSPGQGAYGYTF; DNA: TGTGCCAGCAGCTCCCCGGGACAGGGCGCCTATGGCTACACCTTC; J: TRBJ1-2; size: once; V: TRBV7-2; D: TRBD1
CDR3: CASSVDLGGNNEKLFF; DNA: TGTGCCAGCAGCGTAGATCTGGGGGGAAATAATGAAAAACTGTTTTTT; J: TRBJ1-4; size: -; V: TRBV9; D: -
CDR3: CASSEMAGFYNEQFF; DNA: TGTGCCAGCAGTGAAATGGCAGGGTTCTATAATGAGCAGTTCTTC; J: TRBJ2-1; size: once; V: TRBV6-1; D: -
CDR3: CASSRAGQDHYEQYF; DNA: TGTGCCAGCAGCCGTGCCGGACAGGATCACTACGAGCAGTACTTC; J: TRBJ2-7; size: -; V: TRBV7-2; D: TRBD1
CDR3: CASKSTSYGYTF; DNA: TGTGCCAGCAAATCGACAAGCTATGGCTACACCTTC; J: TRBJ1-2; size: -; V: TRBV28; D: -
CDR3: CATSRPRGQGETQYF; DNA: TGTGCCACCAGCAGACCACGGGGGCAGGGAGAGACCCAGTACTTC; J: TRBJ2-5; size: -; V: TRBV15; D: -
CDR3: CASGDGSQHF; DNA: TGCGCCAGCGGGGATGGATCCCAGCATTTT; J: TRBJ1-5; size: -; V: TRBV10-2; D: -
CDR3: CASSYSGQGVAEAFF; DNA: TGTGCCAGCAGTTATTCCGGGCAGGGTGTCGCTGAAGCTTTCTTT; J: TRBJ1-1; size: -; V: TRBV27; D: -
CDR3: CASSLVRGGNEKLFF; DNA: TGTGCCAGCAGCTTAGTTAGAGGGGGCAATGAAAAACTGTTTTTT; J: TRBJ1-4; size: -; V: TRBV11-2; D: TRBD1
CDR3: CASSLGGSYNEQFF; DNA: TGCGCCAGCAGCTTGGGGGGCTCCTACAATGAGCAGTTCTTC; J: TRBJ2-1; size: -; V: TRBV5-1; D: -
CDR3: CASSKVSGQGVVNTEAFF; DNA: TGTGCCAGCTCGAAGGTATCCGGACAGGGGGTGGTGAACACTGAAGCTTTCTTT; J: TRBJ1-1; size: -; V: TRBV18; D: TRBD1
CDR3: CASSTDRANEKLFF; DNA: TGTGCCAGCAGCACGGACAGGGCGAATGAAAAACTGTTTTTT; J: TRBJ1-4; size: -; V: TRBV7-2; D: TRBD1
CDR3: CASSYGTSGEETQYF; DNA: TGTGCCAGCAGTTATGGGACTAGCGGGGAGGAGACCCAGTACTTC; J: TRBJ2-5; size: -; V: TRBV6-6; D: TRBD2
CDR3: CASSKSEMSGADTQYF; DNA: TGTGCCAGCAGTAAATCCGAGATGTCGGGGGCGGATACGCAGTATTTT; J: TRBJ2-3; size: -; V: TRBV6-6; D: -
CDR3: CASRDYQGETQYF; DNA: TGTGCCAGCAGGGACTACCAGGGAGAGACCCAGTACTTC; J: TRBJ2-5; size: -; V: TRBV6-5; D: -